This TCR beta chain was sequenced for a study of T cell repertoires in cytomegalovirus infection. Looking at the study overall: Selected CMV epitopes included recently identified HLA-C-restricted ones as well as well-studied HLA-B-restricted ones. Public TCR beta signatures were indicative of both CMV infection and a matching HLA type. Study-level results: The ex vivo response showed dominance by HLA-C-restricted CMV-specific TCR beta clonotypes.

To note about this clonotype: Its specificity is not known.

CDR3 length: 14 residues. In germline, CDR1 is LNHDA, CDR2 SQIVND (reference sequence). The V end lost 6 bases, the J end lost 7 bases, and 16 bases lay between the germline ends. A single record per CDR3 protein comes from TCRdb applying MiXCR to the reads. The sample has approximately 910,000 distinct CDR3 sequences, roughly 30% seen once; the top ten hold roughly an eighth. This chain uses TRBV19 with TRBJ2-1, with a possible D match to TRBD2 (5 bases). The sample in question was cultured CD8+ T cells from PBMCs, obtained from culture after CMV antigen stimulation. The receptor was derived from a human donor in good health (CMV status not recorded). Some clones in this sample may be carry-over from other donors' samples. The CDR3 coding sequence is TGTGCCAGTAGACATCCCGGGAACATTAATGAGCAGTTCTTC. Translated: CASRHPGNINEQFF.